This T cell receptor beta chain was identified during a study of cytomegalovirus exposure and HLA in healthy donors. It was with 60 Vbeta and 13 Jbeta primers that the PCR ran. The protocol was immunoSEQ multiplex PCR, while the TCRdb copy is restricted to in-frame clones and leaves out a portion. Of about 120,000 clones in the sample, around 80% are singletons; the top ten hold 1.2%. Everyone who donated was a healthy bone marrow donor. Per the germline V gene, CDR1 is SGDLS and CDR2 is YYNGEE. V was clipped by 1 base and J by 3 bases, with 11 bases between them. The CDR3 has 14 residues. This clone was counted only a few times. Its antigen is unidentified. Study findings and constraints: Later analysis showed most CMV-associated TCR beta chains appearing HLA-restricted. In an earlier analysis, productive rearrangement rates for most beta V segments clustered near 87% or 30%. Follow-up analysis later connected one missense variant in DCLRE1C with trimming of TCR beta V- and J-genes.

Sequencing input: PBMCs. This chain links TRBV9 with TRBJ2-7; D remains unclear. This receptor was identified in a female donor in good health and CMV-seronegative. The CDR3 coding sequence is TGTGCCAGCAGCGTAATGGCTGATAACTACGAGCAGTACTTC. As protein: CASSVMADNYEQYF.